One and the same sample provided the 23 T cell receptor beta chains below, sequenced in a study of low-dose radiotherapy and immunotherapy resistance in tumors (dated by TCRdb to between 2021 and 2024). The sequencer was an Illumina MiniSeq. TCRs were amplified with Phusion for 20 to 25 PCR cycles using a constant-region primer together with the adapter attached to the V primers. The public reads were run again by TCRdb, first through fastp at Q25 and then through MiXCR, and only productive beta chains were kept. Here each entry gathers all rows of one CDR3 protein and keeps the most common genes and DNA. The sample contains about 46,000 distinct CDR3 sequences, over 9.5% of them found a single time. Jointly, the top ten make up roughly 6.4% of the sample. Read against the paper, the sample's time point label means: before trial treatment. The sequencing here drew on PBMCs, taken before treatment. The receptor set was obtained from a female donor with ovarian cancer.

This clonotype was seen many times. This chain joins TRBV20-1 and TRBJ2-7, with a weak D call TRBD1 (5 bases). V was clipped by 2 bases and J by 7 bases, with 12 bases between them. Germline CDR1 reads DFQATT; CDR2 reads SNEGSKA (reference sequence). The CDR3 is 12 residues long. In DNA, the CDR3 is TGCAGTGCTAGACACAGGTTCGGGGAGCAGTACTTC. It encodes CSARHRFGEQYF.

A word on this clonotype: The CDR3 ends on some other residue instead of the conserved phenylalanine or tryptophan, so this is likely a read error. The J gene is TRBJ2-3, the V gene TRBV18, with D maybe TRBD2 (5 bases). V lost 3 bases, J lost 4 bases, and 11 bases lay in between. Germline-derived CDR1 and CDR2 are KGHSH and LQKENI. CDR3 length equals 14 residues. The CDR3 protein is CASSPYTGADTQYL. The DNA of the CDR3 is TGTGCCAGCTCACCTTACACCGGGGCAGATACGCAGTATTTA.

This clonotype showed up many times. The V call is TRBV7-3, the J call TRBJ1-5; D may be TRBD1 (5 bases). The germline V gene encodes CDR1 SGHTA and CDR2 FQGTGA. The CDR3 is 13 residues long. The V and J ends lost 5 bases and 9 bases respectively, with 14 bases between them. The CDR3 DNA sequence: TGTGCCAGCAGCAAAAGGCCGGGGGGGCCCCAGCATTTT. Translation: CASSKRPGGPQHF.

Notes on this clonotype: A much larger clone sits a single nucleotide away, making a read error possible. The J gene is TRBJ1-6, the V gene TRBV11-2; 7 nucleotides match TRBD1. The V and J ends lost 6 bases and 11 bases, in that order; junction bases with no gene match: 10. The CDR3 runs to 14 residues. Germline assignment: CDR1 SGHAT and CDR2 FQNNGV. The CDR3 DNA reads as TGTGCCAGCAGTTTACGACAGGGAGGTGCACCCCTCCACTTT. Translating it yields CASSLRQGGAPLHF.

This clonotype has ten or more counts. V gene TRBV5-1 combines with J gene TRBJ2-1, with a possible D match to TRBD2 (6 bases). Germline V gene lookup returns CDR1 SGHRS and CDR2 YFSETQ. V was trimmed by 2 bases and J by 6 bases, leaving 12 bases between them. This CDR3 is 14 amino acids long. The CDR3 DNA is TGCGCCAGCAGCTTTACGGGAGCGGCCAATGAGCAGTTCTTC. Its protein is CASSFTGAANEQFF.

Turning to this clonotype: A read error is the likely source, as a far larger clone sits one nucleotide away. CDR3 sequence reads: CASSYDRSSYNEQYF. CDR3 DNA sequence: TGTGCCAGCAGTTACGACAGGAGCTCCTACAATGAGCAGTACTTC. The chain has TRBV6-5 and TRBJ2-7, with D perhaps TRBD1 (6 bases). V was cut by 2 bases and J by 7 bases, with 18 bases left in between. Germline V gives CDR1 MNHEY, CDR2 SVGAGI. The CDR3 has 15 residues.

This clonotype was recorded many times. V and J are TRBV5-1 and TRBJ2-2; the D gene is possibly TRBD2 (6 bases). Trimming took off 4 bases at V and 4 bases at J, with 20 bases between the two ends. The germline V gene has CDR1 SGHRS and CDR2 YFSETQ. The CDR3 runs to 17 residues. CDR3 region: CASSPGGVGTATGELFF. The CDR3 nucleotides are TGCGCCAGCAGCCCGGGCGGGGTCGGGACGGCCACCGGGGAGCTGTTTTTT.

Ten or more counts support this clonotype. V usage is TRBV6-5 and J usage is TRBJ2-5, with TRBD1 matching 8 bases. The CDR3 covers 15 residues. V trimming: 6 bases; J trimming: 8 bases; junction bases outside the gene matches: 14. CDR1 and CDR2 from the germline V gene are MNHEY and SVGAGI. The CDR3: CASSRTGQGFETQYF. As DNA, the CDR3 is TGTGCCAGCAGCCGCACCGGACAGGGTTTTGAAACCCAGTACTTC.

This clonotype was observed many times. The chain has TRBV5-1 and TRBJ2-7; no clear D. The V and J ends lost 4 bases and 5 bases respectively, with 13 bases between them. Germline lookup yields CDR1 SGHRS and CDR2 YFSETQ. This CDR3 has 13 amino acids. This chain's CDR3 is CASSPQGWDEQYF. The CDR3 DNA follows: TGCGCCAGCAGCCCTCAAGGTTGGGACGAGCAGTACTTC. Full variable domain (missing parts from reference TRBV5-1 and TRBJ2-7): KAGVTQTPRYLIKTRGQQVTLSCSPISGHRSVSWYQQTPGQGLQFLFEYFSETQRNKGNFPGRFSGRQFSNSRSEMNVSTLELGDSALYLCASSPQGWDEQYFGPGTRLTVT.

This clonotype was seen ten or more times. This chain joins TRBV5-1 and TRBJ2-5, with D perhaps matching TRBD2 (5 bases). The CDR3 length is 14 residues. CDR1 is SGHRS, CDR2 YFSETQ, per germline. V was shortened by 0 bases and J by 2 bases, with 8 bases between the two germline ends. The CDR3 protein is CASSLAPGQETQYF. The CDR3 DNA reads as TGCGCCAGCAGCTTGGCTCCGGGACAAGAGACCCAGTACTTC.

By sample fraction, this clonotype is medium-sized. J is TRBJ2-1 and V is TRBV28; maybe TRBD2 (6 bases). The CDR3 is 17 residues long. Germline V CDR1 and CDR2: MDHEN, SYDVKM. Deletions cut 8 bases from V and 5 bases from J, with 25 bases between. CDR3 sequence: CASRETLGLAPHNEQFF. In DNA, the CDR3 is TGTGCCAGCCGTGAGACCCTTGGGCTAGCGCCCCACAATGAGCAGTTCTTC.

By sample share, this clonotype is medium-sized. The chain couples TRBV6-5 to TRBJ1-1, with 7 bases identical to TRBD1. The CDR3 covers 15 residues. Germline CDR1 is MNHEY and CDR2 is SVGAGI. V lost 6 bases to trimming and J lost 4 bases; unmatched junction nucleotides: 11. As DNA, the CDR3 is TGTGCCAGCAGACGACGACAGGGATTGGGCACTGAAGCTTTCTTT. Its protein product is CASRRRQGLGTEAFF.

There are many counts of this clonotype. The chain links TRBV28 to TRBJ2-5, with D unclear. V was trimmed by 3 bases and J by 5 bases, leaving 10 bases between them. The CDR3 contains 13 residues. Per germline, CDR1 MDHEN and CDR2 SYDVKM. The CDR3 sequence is CASSFGWSETQYF. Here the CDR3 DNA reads TGTGCCAGCAGTTTTGGGTGGTCGGAGACCCAGTACTTC.

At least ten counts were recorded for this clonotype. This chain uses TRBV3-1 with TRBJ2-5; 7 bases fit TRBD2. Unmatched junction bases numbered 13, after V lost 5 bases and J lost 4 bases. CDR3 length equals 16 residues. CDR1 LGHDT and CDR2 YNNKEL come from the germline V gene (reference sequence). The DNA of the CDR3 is TGTGCCAGCAGCAGGAGCGGGATCGGGGGAGGAGAGACCCAGTACTTC. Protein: CASSRSGIGGGETQYF.

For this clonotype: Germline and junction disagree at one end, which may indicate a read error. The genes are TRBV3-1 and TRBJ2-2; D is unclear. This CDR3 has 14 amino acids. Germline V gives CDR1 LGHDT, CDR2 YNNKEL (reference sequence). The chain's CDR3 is CASSQGTKTGELFF. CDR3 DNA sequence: TGTGCCAGCAGCCAAGGGACGAAGACCGGGGAGCTGTTTTTT.

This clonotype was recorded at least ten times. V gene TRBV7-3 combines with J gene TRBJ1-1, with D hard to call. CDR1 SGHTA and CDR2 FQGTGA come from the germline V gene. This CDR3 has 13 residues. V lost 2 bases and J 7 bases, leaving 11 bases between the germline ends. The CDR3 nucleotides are TGTGCCAGCAGCTTACAACCAGGCATTGAAGCTTTCTTT. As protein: CASSLQPGIEAFF.

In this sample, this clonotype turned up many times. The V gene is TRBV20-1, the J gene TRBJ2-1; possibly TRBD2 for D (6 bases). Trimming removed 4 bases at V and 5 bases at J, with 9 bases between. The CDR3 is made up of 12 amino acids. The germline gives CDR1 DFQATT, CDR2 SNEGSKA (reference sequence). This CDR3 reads CSATGGHNEQFF. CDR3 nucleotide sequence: TGCAGTGCTACCGGGGGACACAATGAGCAGTTCTTC.

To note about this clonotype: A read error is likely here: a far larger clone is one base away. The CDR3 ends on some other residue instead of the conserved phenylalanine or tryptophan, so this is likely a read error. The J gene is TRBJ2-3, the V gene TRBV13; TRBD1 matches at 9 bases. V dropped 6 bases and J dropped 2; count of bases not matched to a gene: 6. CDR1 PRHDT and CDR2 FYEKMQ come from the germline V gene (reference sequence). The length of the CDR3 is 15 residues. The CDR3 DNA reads TGTGCCAGCAGTCCCGGGGACAGGGTCACAGATACGCAGTATCTT. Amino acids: CASSPGDRVTDTQYL.

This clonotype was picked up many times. Here the CDR3 DNA reads TGTGCCAGCTCCCGACAGGGGGCGGGGATGAACACTGAAGCTTTCTTT. Translation: CASSRQGAGMNTEAFF. The rearrangement links TRBV18 to TRBJ1-1, with 10 bases that match TRBD1. The germline V gene encodes CDR1 KGHSH and CDR2 LQKENI. The CDR3 consists of 16 residues. The trim removed 6 bases at V and 0 bases at J, leaving 7 bases unmatched.

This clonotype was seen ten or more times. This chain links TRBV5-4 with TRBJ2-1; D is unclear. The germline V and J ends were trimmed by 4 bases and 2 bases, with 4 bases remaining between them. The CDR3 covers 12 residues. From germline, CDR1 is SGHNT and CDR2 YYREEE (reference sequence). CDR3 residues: CASSKTYNEQFF. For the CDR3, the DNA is TGTGCCAGCAGCAAAACCTACAATGAGCAGTTCTTC.

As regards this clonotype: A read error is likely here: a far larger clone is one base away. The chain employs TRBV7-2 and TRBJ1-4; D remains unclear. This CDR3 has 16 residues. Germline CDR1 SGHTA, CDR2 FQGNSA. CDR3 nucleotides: TGTGCCATCAGCTTAGCGACCGCTGCAACTAATGAAAAACTGTTTTTT. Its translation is CAISLATAATNEKLFF.

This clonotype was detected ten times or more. CDR3 protein: CASSPRGIALDEQYF. CDR3 DNA sequence: TGTGCCAGCAGCCCCAGGGGGATCGCGCTCGACGAGCAGTACTTC. The gene calls are TRBV7-2 and TRBJ2-7, with 7 bases aligning to TRBD1. The V gene's germline CDR1 is SGHTA and CDR2 FQGNSA. With 5 bases clipped from V and 5 bases from J, the junction kept 12 bases outside the gene matches. This CDR3 region has 15 residues.

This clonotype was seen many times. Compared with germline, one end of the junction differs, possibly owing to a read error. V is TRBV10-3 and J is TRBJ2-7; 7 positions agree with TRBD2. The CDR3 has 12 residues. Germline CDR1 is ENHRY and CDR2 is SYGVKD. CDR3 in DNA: TGTGCCATCAGCGGAGGGGACTACGATCAGTACTTC. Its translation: CAISGGDYDQYF.